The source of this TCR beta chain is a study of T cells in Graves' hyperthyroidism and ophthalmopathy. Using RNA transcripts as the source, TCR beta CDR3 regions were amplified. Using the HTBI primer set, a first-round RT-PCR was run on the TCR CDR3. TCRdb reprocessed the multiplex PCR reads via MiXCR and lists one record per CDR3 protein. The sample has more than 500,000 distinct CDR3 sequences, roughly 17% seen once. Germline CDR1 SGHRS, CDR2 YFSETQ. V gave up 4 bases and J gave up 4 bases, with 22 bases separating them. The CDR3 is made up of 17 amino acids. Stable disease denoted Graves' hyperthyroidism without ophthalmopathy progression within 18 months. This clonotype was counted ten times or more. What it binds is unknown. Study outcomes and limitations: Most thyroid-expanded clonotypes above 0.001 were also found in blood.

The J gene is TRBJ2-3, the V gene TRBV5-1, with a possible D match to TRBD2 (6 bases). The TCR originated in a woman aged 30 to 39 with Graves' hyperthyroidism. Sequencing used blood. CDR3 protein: CASSLRDSTRGSDTQYF. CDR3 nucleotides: TGCGCCAGCAGCCTCCGGGACTCCACTAGAGGTTCAGATACGCAGTATTTT.